These 18 T cell receptor beta chains originate from one sample sequenced in a study of T cell repertoires in cytomegalovirus infection. A single record per CDR3 protein comes from TCRdb applying MiXCR to the reads. This table has approximately 490,000 distinct CDR3 sequences, around 11% appearing once. The sample comprised PBMCs. These receptors all come from a human donor in good health (CMV status not recorded). Some clones in this sample may be carry-over from other donors' samples.

This clonotype was picked up many times. CDR3 coding DNA: TGTGCCAGCAGCTTATTTGATGGGACAGATACGCAGTATTTT. Protein sequence: CASSLFDGTDTQYF. The J gene is TRBJ2-3, the V gene TRBV7-6; D is undetermined. The CDR3 loop spans 14 amino acids. Germline CDR1 and CDR2: SGHVS and FNYEAQ. Trimming removed 2 bases from V and 3 bases from J, with 9 bases in between.

At least ten counts were recorded for this clonotype. The rearrangement joins TRBV7-2 to TRBJ1-2, with 10 bases matching TRBD1. The CDR3 sequence is 14 residues long. Germline assignment: CDR1 SGHTA and CDR2 FQGNSA. V lost 6 bases, J lost 5 bases, and 6 bases stayed unmatched. CDR3 amino acids: CASRPPGQGYGYTF. CDR3 sequence (DNA): TGTGCCAGCAGACCCCCGGGACAGGGGTATGGCTACACCTTC.

In its sample, this clonotype was seen once. The chain joins TRBV6-2 or TRBV6-3 to TRBJ2-1; maybe TRBD2 (5 bases). V lost 0 bases to trimming and J lost 0 bases, with 9 bases between them. This CDR3 spans 16 amino acids. The germline CDR1 and CDR2 sequences are MNHEY and SVGEGT. The CDR3 loop is CASSYSGSASYNEQFF. The CDR3 nucleotides read TGTGCCAGCAGTTACTCGGGGAGCGCCTCCTACAATGAGCAGTTCTTC.

A word on this clonotype: A read error is possible here, since a much larger clone lies one base away. The chain joins TRBV28 to TRBJ2-5; perhaps TRBD1 as D (5 bases). CDR3 size: 14 residues. V lost 5 bases to trimming and J lost 4 bases, with 14 bases between them. Germline CDR1 reads MDHEN; CDR2 reads SYDVKM. The CDR3 DNA is TGTGCCAGCAGTCAACAAAGACAGTTAGAGACCCAGTACTTC. Translating it yields CASSQQRQLETQYF.

This clonotype was recorded many times. J is TRBJ2-2 and V is TRBV7-9; D unclear. There are 21 residues in the CDR3. The V and J ends lost 3 bases and 5 bases respectively, with 31 bases between them. Germline assignment: CDR1 SEHNR and CDR2 FQNEAQ (reference sequence). DNA of the CDR3: TGTGCCAGCAGCTTGCAAACGCCGCGGCTATGGGAAAGACGCCCTACCGGGGAGCTGTTTTTT. This codes for CASSLQTPRLWERRPTGELFF.

A word on this clonotype: A clone one base away is much larger, so this may be a read error. The chain joins TRBV10-3 to TRBJ2-1, with a tentative D call TRBD2 (6 bases). Germline assignment: CDR1 ENHRY and CDR2 SYGVKD. This CDR3 has 15 residues. The CDR3 loop reads CATSESGGMGNEQFF. The DNA for the CDR3 is TGTGCCACCAGTGAGTCCGGCGGGATGGGCAATGAGCAGTTCTTC.

This clonotype was seen repeatedly, ten times or more. The chain links TRBV10-3 to TRBJ2-3; D remains ambiguous. The germline V gene encodes CDR1 ENHRY and CDR2 SYGVKD. V lost 10 bases and J lost 5, with 16 bases in between. The CDR3 contains 13 residues. CDR3 loop: CANCRSVQDTQYF. CDR3 sequence (DNA): TGTGCCAACTGTCGAAGCGTACAAGATACGCAGTATTTT.

This clonotype was detected many times. This rearrangement joins TRBV4-1 to TRBJ1-2, with a possible D match to TRBD1 (5 bases). There are 13 residues in the CDR3. V was clipped by 5 bases and J by 7 bases, with 14 bases between them. Germline CDR1 is MGHRA and CDR2 is YSYEKL. The CDR3 DNA is TGCGCCAGCAGCGCCGGCAGGGCTCGTGGCTACACCTTC. Its protein is CASSAGRARGYTF.

This clonotype was recorded at least ten times. The V and J genes are TRBV7-2 and TRBJ1-1, with 8 bases that match TRBD1. The germline V gene encodes CDR1 SGHTA and CDR2 FQGNSA. The CDR3 is 15 amino acids. V lost 5 bases and J lost 1; bases outside the gene matches: 6. This CDR3 reads CASSAGGQANTEAFF. CDR3 bases: TGTGCCAGCAGCGCCGGGGGACAGGCGAACACTGAAGCTTTCTTT.

This clonotype showed up many times. The chain is built from TRBV10-3 and TRBJ1-5; unclear D gene. The germline V and J ends were trimmed by 4 bases and 3 bases, with 7 bases remaining between them. The germline V gene encodes CDR1 ENHRY and CDR2 SYGVKD. This CDR3 has 13 amino acids. CDR3 DNA: TGTGCCATCAGTGGGGGTACCAATCAGCCCCAGCATTTT. The encoded protein is CAISGGTNQPQHF.

The chain has TRBV28 and TRBJ2-3, with 7 bases matching TRBD2. Germline CDR1 is MDHEN and CDR2 is SYDVKM. The CDR3 is 17 amino acids. V lost 5 bases, J lost 6 bases, and 17 bases stayed unmatched. The CDR3 DNA sequence: TGTGCCAGCAGTACCCTGACGACTAGCAGGGTAGTTGATACGCAGTATTTT. Translating gives CASSTLTTSRVVDTQYF.

In its sample, this clonotype was seen many times. The rearrangement uses TRBV11-2 and TRBJ2-3; 10 nucleotides align to TRBD2. V lost 1 base and J lost 3; bases outside the gene matches: 4. CDR3 length: 16 amino acids. CDR1 is SGHAT and CDR2 is FQNNGV in the germline V gene. The CDR3 DNA reads as TGTGCCAGCAGCTTAGTCCGGACTAGCGGTACAGATACGCAGTATTTT. Protein product: CASSLVRTSGTDTQYF. The full variable domain, rest sourced from reference TRBV11-2 and TRBJ2-3, is EAGVAQSPRYKIIEKRQSVAFWCNPISGHATLYWYQQILGQGPKLLIQFQNNGVVDDSQLPKDRFSAERLKGVDSTLKIQPAKLEDSAVYLCASSLVRTSGTDTQYFGPGTRLTVL.

In this sample, this clonotype turned up many times. The chain links TRBV7-3 to TRBJ2-5; 13 bases agree with TRBD2. This CDR3 has 16 residues. The junction had 8 bases not matched to a gene; V was cut back by 5 bases and J by 5 bases. The germline CDR1 and CDR2 sequences are SGHTA and FQGTGA. The CDR3: CASSPQGLAGSETQYF. CDR3 coding DNA: TGTGCCAGCAGCCCGCAGGGACTAGCGGGATCGGAGACCCAGTACTTC. The entire variable domain, with the rest obtained from reference TRBV7-3 and TRBJ2-5, is as follows: GAGVSQTPSNKVTEKGKYVELRCDPISGHTALYWYRQSLGQGPEFLIYFQGTGAADDSGLPNDRFFAVRPEGSVSTLKIQRTERGDSAVYLCASSPQGLAGSETQYFGPGTRLLVL.

V and J are TRBV5-1 and TRBJ1-1, with a weak D call TRBD1 (6 bases). V was pared by 4 bases and J by 4 bases, with 14 bases between. From germline, CDR1 is SGHRS and CDR2 YFSETQ. The CDR3 spans 14 residues. DNA of the CDR3: TGCGCCAGCAGCCCCGGGACACTCTCCACTGAAGCTTTCTTT. Translating it yields CASSPGTLSTEAFF.

The table lists this clonotype with many counts. This chain connects TRBV7-6 to TRBJ2-5; TRBD1 is a possible D gene (6 bases). V lost 5 bases and J lost 1, with 11 bases in between. Per germline, CDR1 SGHVS and CDR2 FNYEAQ. CDR3 length: 14 amino acids. CDR3 coding DNA: TGTGCCAGCAGCACCCGACAGGTCCAAGAGACCCAGTACTTC. Translated: CASSTRQVQETQYF.

This clonotype was counted many times. The V and J genes are TRBV20-1 and TRBJ2-1; TRBD2 agrees at 9 bases. This CDR3 has 14 residues. The J segment lost 7 bases and the V segment lost 6 bases, leaving 10 bases of the junction unmatched. The germline gives CDR1 DFQATT, CDR2 SNEGSKA (reference sequence). This CDR3 reads CSASDSGGTNEQFF. The DNA of the CDR3 is TGCAGTGCCTCGGATAGCGGGGGTACTAATGAGCAGTTCTTC.

This rearrangement joins TRBV12-3 or TRBV12-4 to TRBJ2-7, with 9 bases lining up with TRBD2. Germline trimming cut 3 bases from V and 4 bases from J; bases unmatched to any gene: 7. This CDR3 region has 15 residues. CDR3 in DNA: TGTGCCAGCAGTTTGGTAGCGGGAGCAAGGTACGAGCAGTACTTC. The encoded protein is CASSLVAGARYEQYF.

There are many counts of this clonotype. The J gene is TRBJ1-6, the V gene TRBV7-9; TRBD1 aligns across 10 bases. The germline V gene encodes CDR1 SEHNR and CDR2 FQNEAQ (reference sequence). There are 16 residues in the CDR3. The V gene end was trimmed by 5 bases and the J gene end by 4 bases; junction bases not matched to a gene: 5. The CDR3 loop is CASSPGTGAYNSPLHF. CDR3 DNA: TGTGCCAGCAGCCCTGGGACAGGGGCATATAATTCACCCCTCCACTTT. Together with reference TRBV7-9 and TRBJ1-6, the CDR3 gives the full variable domain: DTGVSQNPRHKITKRGQNVTFRCDPISEHNRLYWYRQTLGQGPEFLTYFQNEAQLEKSRLLSDRFSAERPKGSFSTLEIQRTEQGDSAMYLCASSPGTGAYNSPLHFGNGTRLTVT.